The next 23 T cell receptor beta chains were all read from a single sample in a study of neurological immune-mediated disorders. One entry per CDR3 protein results from TCRdb running MiXCR on the 5' RACE reads. The data contain nearly 30,000 distinct CDR3 sequences, around 10% of them singletons. Sequencing used PBMCs. The receptor source for this set is a woman aged 60 to 75 in good health.

The table lists this clonotype with many counts. This chain uses TRBV5-1 with TRBJ2-6; 8 nucleotides agree with TRBD2. V trimming: 3 bases; J trimming: 2 bases; junction bases outside the gene matches: 4. The CDR3 consists of 16 residues. Looked up from germline, CDR1 is SGHRS and CDR2 is YFSETQ. CDR3 nucleotide sequence: TGCGCCAGCAGCTCGGGAGGGCTTCCTGGGGCCAACGTCCTGACTTTC. Protein: CASSSGGLPGANVLTF.

This clonotype appeared many times. The CDR3 region has the DNA TGCAGTGCCGAGAGGCTAGCGGGGGGGAGTGAGCAGTTCTTC. It encodes CSAERLAGGSEQFF. The chain has TRBV20-1 and TRBJ2-1; 12 positions agree with TRBD2. J was trimmed by 9 bases and V by 6 bases; bases with no gene match: 9. Per the germline V gene, CDR1 is DFQATT and CDR2 is SNEGSKA (reference sequence). This CDR3 region has 14 residues.

This clonotype was recorded at least ten times. This chain links TRBV20-1 with TRBJ1-2; 8 nucleotides agree with TRBD1. The ends lost 3 bases at V and 0 bases at J; junction bases unmatched: 9. Germline V gene sequence: CDR1 DFQATT, CDR2 SNEGSKA (reference sequence). The CDR3 contains 16 residues. CDR3 in DNA: TGCAGTGCTAGGGTCCAGGGGGCATTCTCTAACTATGGCTACACCTTC. Its translation: CSARVQGAFSNYGYTF.

This clonotype has a count of ten or more. This chain joins TRBV20-1 and TRBJ1-2; no clear D gene. CDR1 and CDR2 from the germline V gene are DFQATT and SNEGSKA (reference sequence). Trimming stripped 3 bases from V and 0 bases from J, with 14 bases between. The CDR3 spans 15 residues. The CDR3 DNA is TGCAGTGCTAGTAATGGCGAAGCGCCTAACTATGGCTACACCTTC. Translated: CSASNGEAPNYGYTF.

This clonotype showed up many times. J is TRBJ2-1 and V is TRBV6-5, with D tentatively TRBD2 (7 bases). The CDR3 sequence is 15 residues long. In germline, CDR1 is MNHEY, CDR2 SVGAGI. V was trimmed by 2 bases and J by 5 bases, leaving 13 bases between them. The CDR3 loop is CASSYPRGGHNEQFF. CDR3 DNA sequence: TGTGCCAGCAGTTACCCGAGGGGGGGGCACAATGAGCAGTTCTTC.

This clonotype was counted many times. This chain links TRBV5-1 with TRBJ2-1, with D possibly being TRBD2 (5 bases). CDR3 size: 16 residues. CDR1 and CDR2 from the germline V gene are SGHRS and YFSETQ. Trimming stripped 4 bases from V and 0 bases from J, with 14 bases between. The CDR3 is CASSPAGRSSYNEQFF. The CDR3 DNA sequence: TGCGCCAGCAGCCCGGCGGGCAGAAGCTCCTACAATGAGCAGTTCTTC.

The V call is TRBV4-3, the J call TRBJ2-5, with 8 bases fitting TRBD1. Germline CDR1 LGHNA, CDR2 YSLEER. CDR3 length: 14 amino acids. V was pared by 3 bases and J by 5 bases, with 5 bases of the junction left unmatched. The CDR3 nucleotides read TGCGCCAGCAGCCAGGACAGGGCCCGGGAGACCCAGTACTTC. Encoded protein: CASSQDRARETQYF.

This clonotype was recorded many times. V gene TRBV5-1 combines with J gene TRBJ1-2; D might be TRBD1 (5 bases). The CDR3 runs 16 residues. CDR1 and CDR2 (germline): SGHRS, YFSETQ. Trimming pared 4 bases from V and 1 base from J, leaving 17 bases between. DNA for the CDR3: TGCGCCAGCAGCGCGGTGACAGATGAGGATAACTATGGCTACACCTTC. Protein product: CASSAVTDEDNYGYTF.

In this sample, this clonotype turned up many times. The genes are TRBV12-3 or TRBV12-4 and TRBJ2-2; 7 bases fit TRBD1. This CDR3 contains 14 residues. Unmatched junction bases numbered 6, after V lost 6 bases and J lost 5 bases. This CDR3 reads CASSRQGGTGELFF. CDR3 coding DNA: TGTGCCAGCAGCAGACAGGGTGGAACCGGGGAGCTGTTTTTT.

Ten or more counts support this clonotype. The chain recombines TRBV20-1 with TRBJ1-2; D gene unclear. Germline assignment: CDR1 DFQATT and CDR2 SNEGSKA (reference sequence). This CDR3 contains 12 residues. The ends were cut back, 3 bases at V and 4 bases at J, with 9 bases in the middle. CDR3 region: CSARGTSYGYTF. DNA for the CDR3: TGCAGTGCTAGGGGTACTTCCTATGGCTACACCTTC.

This clonotype was observed at least ten times. V gene TRBV6-4 combines with J gene TRBJ2-3, with a weak D call TRBD1 (5 bases). Per germline, CDR1 MRHNA and CDR2 SNTAGT. Trimming removed 6 bases from V and 3 bases from J, with 16 bases in between. This CDR3 region has 15 residues. The CDR3 sequence: CASSSTESITDTQYF. The CDR3 region has the DNA TGTGCCAGCAGCTCGACAGAGTCTATTACAGATACGCAGTATTTT.

This chain connects TRBV6-6 to TRBJ1-1, with no clear D. Germline V gene lookup returns CDR1 MNHNY and CDR2 SVGAGI (reference sequence). This CDR3 is 16 amino acids long. Deletions cut 3 bases from V and 1 base from J, with 15 bases between. The CDR3 nucleotides are TGTGCCAGCAGTTATTGGCTCGGAGCAGAGAACACTGAAGCTTTCTTT. Translating gives CASSYWLGAENTEAFF.

This clonotype has at least ten counts. This chain's CDR3 is CASSLQESSYNSPLHF. DNA for the CDR3: TGCGCCAGCAGCTTGCAGGAGAGCTCCTATAATTCACCCCTCCACTTT. V and J are TRBV5-1 and TRBJ1-6; D is ambiguous. The CDR3 runs to 16 residues. The V gene lost 1 base and the J gene lost 0 bases, with 8 bases spanning the gap. Germline CDR1 reads SGHRS; CDR2 reads YFSETQ.

In its sample, this clonotype was seen a few times. A much larger clone lies a single base off, so this may be a read error. The chain combines TRBV3-1 with TRBJ2-7; possibly TRBD1 or TRBD2 for D (5 bases each). The J call may be mistaken, given a closer DNA end match to TRBJ2-1. The CDR3 spans 16 residues. Per the germline V gene, CDR1 is LGHDT and CDR2 is YNNKEL (reference sequence). CDR3 protein: CASSQVSGARAYEQFF. The DNA of the CDR3 is TGTGCCAGCAGCCAAGTCTCCGGGGCGCGCGCCTACGAGCAGTTCTTC.

This clonotype was recorded many times. The chain's CDR3 is CASSRGTSYEQYF. CDR3 nucleotides: TGTGCCAGCAGCCGCGGGACCTCCTACGAGCAGTACTTC. The chain links TRBV3-1 to TRBJ2-7, with D tentatively TRBD2 (6 bases). The CDR3 is 13 amino acids. From germline, CDR1 is LGHDT and CDR2 YNNKEL (reference sequence). Trimming pared 4 bases from V and 0 bases from J, leaving 7 bases between.

This clonotype came up many times. V gene TRBV4-3 combines with J gene TRBJ2-5; D may be TRBD2 (6 bases). Germline assignment: CDR1 LGHNA and CDR2 YSLEER. The CDR3 sequence is 15 residues long. V lost 0 bases, J lost 2 bases, and 10 bases lay in between. CDR3 nucleotide sequence: TGCGCCAGCAGCCAAGATGAGACTAGACAAGAGACCCAGTACTTC. Amino acids: CASSQDETRQETQYF.

This clonotype was recorded a few times. The chain has TRBV5-1 and TRBJ1-4; D is possibly TRBD1 (6 bases). The CDR3 covers 15 residues. V was clipped by 0 bases and J by 5 bases, with 11 bases between them. The germline CDR1 and CDR2 sequences are SGHRS and YFSETQ. DNA of the CDR3: TGCGCCAGCAGCTTGGGGGACATGCTAAATGAAAAACTGTTTTTT. Translating gives CASSLGDMLNEKLFF.

This clonotype appeared many times. The rearrangement uses TRBV5-1 and TRBJ1-4; 8 bases are shared with TRBD1. The CDR3 is 18 residues long. Germline values: CDR1 SGHRS, CDR2 YFSETQ. The V and J ends lost 2 bases and 0 bases, in that order; junction bases with no gene match: 9. DNA for the CDR3: TGCGCCAGCAGCTTAGGGACAGGTCCCCTTGCAACTAATGAAAAACTGTTTTTT. This gives the protein CASSLGTGPLATNEKLFF.

This clonotype was seen ten or more times. The chain is built from TRBV10-3 and TRBJ1-2; D may be TRBD1 (6 bases). The germline CDR1 and CDR2 sequences are ENHRY and SYGVKD. V lost 3 bases and J lost 3, with 8 bases in between. CDR3 size: 13 residues. CDR3 nucleotides: TGTGCCATCAGTGAAAGGGGGGACTATGGCTACACCTTC. It yields the protein CAISERGDYGYTF.

This clonotype was seen repeatedly, ten times or more. The rearrangement joins TRBV5-6 to TRBJ2-7, with D hard to call. Germline V gene lookup returns CDR1 SGHDT and CDR2 YYEEEE. Trimming pared 1 base from V and 1 base from J, leaving 9 bases between. The CDR3 runs to 14 residues. CDR3 amino acids: CASSLIDRSYEQYF. The DNA for the CDR3 is TGTGCCAGCAGCTTGATCGACCGATCCTACGAGCAGTACTTC.

This clonotype has more than one count but fewer than ten. The rearrangement uses TRBV29-1 and TRBJ2-7, with TRBD1 identical over 10 bases. This CDR3 comprises 14 residues. Germline V gene data show CDR1 as SQVTM and CDR2 as ANQGSEA. With 2 bases clipped from V and 6 bases from J, the junction kept 7 bases outside the gene matches. The CDR3 bases are TGCAGCGTTGAATTGGGACAGGGGAGGGTCGAGCAGTACTTC. This encodes CSVELGQGRVEQYF.

This clonotype was detected many times. V gene TRBV18 combines with J gene TRBJ2-1; D gene uncertain. The V gene lost 3 bases and the J gene lost 4 bases, with 10 bases spanning the gap. CDR1 is KGHSH and CDR2 is LQKENI in the germline V gene. This CDR3 has 14 residues. This CDR3 is CASSPWTEYNEQFF. Written as DNA, the CDR3 is TGTGCCAGCTCACCCTGGACCGAATACAATGAGCAGTTCTTC.

This clonotype has a count of ten or more. The chain has TRBV20-1 and TRBJ2-1, with 8 bases fitting TRBD2. V was pared by 6 bases and J by 5 bases, with 12 bases of the junction left unmatched. The CDR3 covers 15 residues. CDR1 is DFQATT, CDR2 SNEGSKA, per germline (reference sequence). The CDR3 DNA follows: TGCAGTGCCAGGGTGGCAGCGGGGGTGCACAATGAGCAGTTCTTC. It codes for CSARVAAGVHNEQFF.